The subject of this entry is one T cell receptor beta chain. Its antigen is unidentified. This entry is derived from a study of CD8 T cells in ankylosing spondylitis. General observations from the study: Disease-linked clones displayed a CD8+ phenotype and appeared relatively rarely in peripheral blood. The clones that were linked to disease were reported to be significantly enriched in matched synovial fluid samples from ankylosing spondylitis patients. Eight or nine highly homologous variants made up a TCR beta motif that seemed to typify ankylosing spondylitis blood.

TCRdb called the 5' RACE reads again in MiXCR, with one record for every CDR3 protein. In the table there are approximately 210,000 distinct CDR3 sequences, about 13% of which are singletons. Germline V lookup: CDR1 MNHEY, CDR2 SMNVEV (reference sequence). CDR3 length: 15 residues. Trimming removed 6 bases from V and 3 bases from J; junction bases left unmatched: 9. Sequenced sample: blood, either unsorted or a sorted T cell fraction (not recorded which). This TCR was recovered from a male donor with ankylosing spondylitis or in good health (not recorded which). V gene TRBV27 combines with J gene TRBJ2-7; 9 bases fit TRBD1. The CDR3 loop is CASSPYGTGFYEQYF. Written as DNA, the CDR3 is TGTGCCAGCAGCCCATACGGGACAGGGTTCTACGAGCAGTACTTC.